Listed below are T cell receptor beta chains from one sample, sequenced in a study of blood T cell repertoires in COVID-19. Clones were read by immunoSEQ multiplex PCR, and TCRdb kept only the in-frame ones, dropping some. The sample includes 45,000 to 55,000 clones, over 75% of them seen just once. Specimen: peripheral blood. Receptors were obtained from a human donor in a cohort sampled during active COVID-19. CDR3s include the opening cysteine and the closing phenylalanine or tryptophan. The D gene is left open where the match is weak. The size entry is marked missing in some rows and otherwise reads once, few, many or a size class.

>TRBJ2-5|NA|NA|TRBV21-1
TGTGCCAGCAGCAAAGCCGGGGGGGCAAAGACCCAGTACTTC
CASSKAGGAKTQYF
>TRBJ2-3|few|TRBD2|TRBV18
TGTGCCAGCTCACCTCTGCCCCGGACTAGCGGGGGACAGACAGATACGCAGTATTTT
CASSPLPRTSGGQTDTQYF
>TRBJ2-3|NA|TRBD2|TRBV6-5
TGTGCCAGCAGCCCGGGACTAGCGCCGCCAGATACGCAGTATTTT
CASSPGLAPPDTQYF
>TRBJ1-6|NA|TRBD1|TRBV7-2
TGTGCCAGCAGCTCCAATCGGGACAGTCGTTCACCCCTCCACTTT
CASSSNRDSRSPLHF
>TRBJ1-1|once|NA|TRBV7-2
TGTGCCAGCAGCTTAGTGGGCAGGGGGAACACTGAAGCTTTCTTT
CASSLVGRGNTEAFF
>TRBJ2-6|NA|NA|TRBV27
TGTGCCAGCAGTCCCCGGGAGCTGGGACCCGCTGGGGCCAACGTCCTGACTTTC
CASSPRELGPAGANVLTF
>TRBJ2-4|NA|TRBD1|TRBV10-1
TGCGCCAGCAGTGGTACCGGGACAGGGGAAGCCAAAAACATTCAGTACTTC
CASSGTGTGEAKNIQYF
>TRBJ1-6|NA|TRBD1|TRBV9
TGTGCCAGCAGCGACCTAAGGACAGGGGTGAATTCACCCCTCCACTTT
CASSDLRTGVNSPLHF
>TRBJ2-2|NA|TRBD2|TRBV7-2
TGTGCCAGCAGCTTAGAAGCGGGGGGGAATCCTTCCGGGGAGCTGTTTTTT
CASSLEAGGNPSGELFF
>TRBJ2-7|NA|NA|TRBV19
TGTGCCAGTAGTACACAGGGGCGGGGAAACTACGAGCAGTACTTC
CASSTQGRGNYEQYF
>TRBJ2-7|few|TRBD1|TRBV5-1
TGCGCCAGCAGCTTGGACGGGACAGACTCCTACGAGCAGTACTTC
CASSLDGTDSYEQYF
>TRBJ2-3|NA|TRBD2|TRBV3-1/TRBV3-2
TGTGCCAGCAGCCAAGCCCCTGTAGCGGGAGACACAGATACGCAGTATTTT
CASSQAPVAGDTDTQYF
>TRBJ2-1|NA|NA|TRBV27
TGTGCCAGCTTCCCCTTGAAGGGTAAGGGGCATGAGCAGTTCTTC
CASFPLKGKGHEQFF
>TRBJ2-5|NA|TRBD1|TRBV4-1
TGCGCCAGCGCTAGGACGATCGGGACAGGGGGAGAGACCCAGTACTTC
CASARTIGTGGETQYF
>TRBJ2-1|NA|TRBD1|TRBV6-5
TGTGCCAGCAGTTCTCCGGGACAGGGGGCACGTGAGCAGTTCTTC
CASSSPGQGAREQFF